This T cell receptor beta chain derives from a study of early T cells in non-severe SARS-CoV-2 infection. The CDR3 consists of 14 residues. The V end was cut by 0 bases, the J end by 3 bases, with 11 bases between. CDR1 DFQATT and CDR2 SNEGSKA come from the germline V gene (reference sequence). This clonotype was detected only a few times. Each cDNA molecule carried a unique molecular identifier. TCRdb independently ran MiXCR on the 5' RACE reads; one entry per CDR3 protein. The table shows 75,000 to 100,000 distinct CDR3 sequences, with roughly 14% occurring only once. The source is an adult who was a healthcare worker with PCR-confirmed SARS-CoV-2 infection or an uninfected control (not recorded which). This sequence joins TRBV20-1 and TRBJ1-1, with D uncertain. Sequencing used whole blood. The DNA for the CDR3 is TGCAGTGCTAGAGATGAAGCAAGCTACACTGAAGCTTTCTTT. Translation: CSARDEASYTEAFF.